The 20 T cell receptor beta chains listed next were all sequenced from one sample in a study of early T cells in non-severe SARS-CoV-2 infection. TCRdb reanalysed the 5' RACE reads using MiXCR and keeps one entry per CDR3 protein. The sample has fewer than 130,000 distinct CDR3 sequences; roughly an eighth are singletons. Sequencing was performed on whole blood, taken at baseline. These receptors all come from an adult who was a healthcare worker with PCR-confirmed SARS-CoV-2 infection or an uninfected control (not recorded which).

The table lists this clonotype with a few counts. V gene TRBV5-1 combines with J gene TRBJ2-1, with D unclear. CDR1 and CDR2 (germline): SGHRS, YFSETQ. The length of the CDR3 is 14 residues. V was trimmed by 0 bases and J by 0 bases, leaving 4 bases between them. Written as DNA, the CDR3 is TGCGCCAGCAGCTTGGGGGCCTCCTACAATGAGCAGTTCTTC. Translated: CASSLGASYNEQFF.

This clonotype was detected only a few times. V usage is TRBV29-1 and J usage is TRBJ1-4; 7 positions agree with TRBD1. Germline CDR1 is SQVTM and CDR2 is ANQGSEA. The CDR3 totals 13 residues. The junction had 9 bases not matched to a gene; V was cut back by 6 bases and J by 8 bases. CDR3 DNA sequence: TGCAGCGTCCGCAGGGGGTCTGGAGAAAAACTGTTTTTT. Translated: CSVRRGSGEKLFF.

The chain is built from TRBV27 and TRBJ1-2; 7 bases agree with TRBD1. Trimming cost V 5 bases and J 6 bases; bases outside gene matches: 6. Germline CDR1 MNHEY, CDR2 SMNVEV (reference sequence). The CDR3 spans 13 residues. CDR3 in amino acids: CASSPQGLNGYTF. The CDR3 DNA sequence: TGTGCCAGCAGTCCACAGGGGTTGAATGGCTACACCTTC.

The chain couples TRBV6-2 or TRBV6-3 to TRBJ1-1, with D unresolved. Germline CDR1 MNHEY, CDR2 SVGEGT. V was trimmed by 8 bases and J by 0 bases, leaving 10 bases between them. The CDR3 totals 13 residues. CDR3 DNA sequence: TGTGCCAGCCAAGGGTCCATGAACACTGAAGCTTTCTTT. Protein: CASQGSMNTEAFF.

The sample holds many counts of this clonotype. This chain links TRBV6-2 or TRBV6-3 with TRBJ2-2, with D tentatively TRBD1 (5 bases). V was pared by 5 bases and J by 5 bases, with 6 bases between. This CDR3 region has 12 residues. Germline V gene data show CDR1 as MNHEY and CDR2 as SVGEGT. CDR3 region: CASSQGTGELFF. Written as DNA, the CDR3 is TGTGCCAGCAGTCAGGGTACCGGGGAGCTGTTTTTT.

This chain uses TRBV19 with TRBJ1-6, with D hard to call. V lost 2 bases to trimming and J lost 10 bases, with 9 bases between them. Looked up from germline, CDR1 is LNHDA and CDR2 is SQIVND (reference sequence). The CDR3 length is 13 residues. Here the CDR3 DNA reads TGTGCCAGTAGTATACTGGCCGGCTCACCCCTCCACTTT. This gives the protein CASSILAGSPLHF.

In this sample, this clonotype is large. The chain uses TRBV5-6 and TRBJ1-6, with D possibly matching TRBD1 (6 bases). V shed 2 bases and J shed 5 bases, with 11 bases lying between them. CDR1 SGHDT and CDR2 YYEEEE come from the germline V gene. CDR3 size: 15 residues. CDR3 coding DNA: TGTGCCAGCAGCTTACTAGGACAGAATAATTCACCCCTCCACTTT. This gives the protein CASSLLGQNNSPLHF.

This clonotype was recorded at least ten times. The chain's CDR3 is CASSPRGDEQFF. The CDR3 region has the DNA TGTGCCAGCTCACCCAGGGGGGATGAGCAGTTCTTC. The rearrangement joins TRBV18 to TRBJ2-1, with TRBD1 as a possible D gene (7 bases). The CDR3 is 12 amino acids. Between the trimmed V and J ends, which lost 3 bases and 8 bases, there was a span of 8 bases. Germline V gene data show CDR1 as KGHSH and CDR2 as LQKENI.

The V call is TRBV5-1, the J call TRBJ2-5, with no clear D. The germline CDR1 and CDR2 sequences are SGHRS and YFSETQ. Trimming removed 6 bases at V and 5 bases at J, with 23 bases between. This CDR3 contains 16 residues. For the CDR3, the DNA is TGCGCCAGCACCAGAACGGACGTCCAGGCAGGCGAGACCCAGTACTTC. It yields the protein CASTRTDVQAGETQYF.

This clonotype occurred a few times. This rearrangement joins TRBV7-3 to TRBJ1-3; D possibly corresponds to TRBD1 (6 bases). Trimming took off 3 bases at V and 4 bases at J, with 13 bases between the two ends. Germline V gene sequence: CDR1 SGHTA, CDR2 FQGTGA. CDR3 length: 15 residues. For the CDR3, the DNA is TGTGCCAGCAGCTTTACCGGGGGCTCCGGAAACACCATATATTTT. Protein product: CASSFTGGSGNTIYF.

This clonotype was detected only a few times. The CDR3 is CASSPPTMRTQYF. The CDR3 DNA is TGTGCCAGCAGCCCCCCTACGATGCGGACCCAGTACTTC. This chain joins TRBV13 and TRBJ2-5; D uncertain. The CDR3 is made up of 13 amino acids. The V end lost 5 bases, the J end lost 7 bases, and 14 bases lay between the germline ends. Germline CDR1 PRHDT, CDR2 FYEKMQ (reference sequence).

This clonotype was seen only a few times. A read error may produce the germline difference seen at one junction end. The CDR3 DNA reads TGTGCCAGCAGCCATAAACAGGGCAACACTGAAGTTTTCTTT. It translates to CASSHKQGNTEVFF. The rearrangement joins TRBV6-5 to TRBJ1-1, with D possibly being TRBD1 (6 bases). This CDR3 is 14 amino acids long. Per the germline V gene, CDR1 is MNHEY and CDR2 is SVGAGI.

The chain combines TRBV7-9 with TRBJ2-5; TRBD2 might be the D (6 bases). CDR3 size: 17 residues. Trimming took 5 bases from V and 0 from J, leaving 19 bases between them. Germline V gene sequence: CDR1 SEHNR, CDR2 FQNEAQ (reference sequence). CDR3 residues: CASSLPPGRGDQETQYF. The CDR3 DNA reads TGTGCCAGCAGCCTCCCGCCCGGGCGGGGAGACCAAGAGACCCAGTACTTC.

In its sample, this clonotype was seen a few times. The V call is TRBV2, the J call TRBJ1-5; TRBD1 matches 10 bases. The V and J ends lost 8 bases and 3 bases, in that order; junction bases with no gene match: 7. The germline gives CDR1 SNHLY, CDR2 FYNNEI. This CDR3 region has 15 residues. CDR3 sequence (DNA): TGTGCCAGCCAGAGGACAGGGGGTACCAATCAGCCCCAGCATTTT. Its protein product is CASQRTGGTNQPQHF.

This clonotype occurred a few times. The chain has TRBV20-1 and TRBJ2-2; tentative D call: TRBD1 (5 bases). CDR1 DFQATT and CDR2 SNEGSKA come from the germline V gene (reference sequence). V lost 3 bases and J 1 base, leaving 12 bases between the germline ends. CDR3 length: 15 amino acids. In DNA form, the CDR3 reads TGCAGTGCTAGCGACGTCGGACAGAACACCGGGGAGCTGTTTTTT. Residues: CSASDVGQNTGELFF.

The rearrangement links TRBV7-2 to TRBJ2-3; 9 nucleotides agree with TRBD2. From germline, CDR1 is SGHTA and CDR2 FQGNSA. V lost 5 bases and J lost 0; bases outside the gene matches: 12. The CDR3 extends over 18 amino acids. DNA for the CDR3: TGTGCCAGCAGCACCCGAAGCCTAGCGGGGATGAGCACAGATACGCAGTATTTT. This translates into CASSTRSLAGMSTDTQYF.

The genes are TRBV4-1 and TRBJ2-3; tentatively, D is TRBD1 (5 bases). V was pared by 5 bases and J by 0 bases, with 9 bases between. Germline V lookup: CDR1 MGHRA, CDR2 YSYEKL. The CDR3 is 14 amino acids. This chain's CDR3 is CASSARVSTDTQYF. The CDR3 DNA sequence: TGCGCCAGCAGCGCCAGGGTTAGCACAGATACGCAGTATTTT.

V and J are TRBV20-1 and TRBJ2-5; 7 bases line up with TRBD2. The CDR3 runs to 14 residues. CDR1 and CDR2 from the germline V gene are DFQATT and SNEGSKA (reference sequence). Losses at the gene ends were 1 base for V and 4 bases for J; bases not matched to a gene: 6. CDR3 in DNA: TGCAGTGCTAGAGTCCCAGCGGGACCAGAGACCCAGTACTTC. It encodes CSARVPAGPETQYF.

This clonotype was recorded many times. The chain has TRBV10-3 and TRBJ2-3; TRBD2 agrees at 12 bases. Per the germline V gene, CDR1 is ENHRY and CDR2 is SYGVKD. The ends lost 7 bases at V and 6 bases at J; junction bases unmatched: 2. The CDR3 has 13 residues. The CDR3 region has the DNA TGTGCCATCACCGGGACTAGCGGGGATACGCAGTATTTT. Translation gives CAITGTSGDTQYF.

This clonotype was counted only a few times. The V gene is TRBV18, the J gene TRBJ2-3; the match to TRBD2 covers 15 bases. There are 17 residues in the CDR3. In germline, CDR1 is KGHSH, CDR2 LQKENI. The V segment lost 3 bases and the J segment 6 bases; nucleotides outside the gene matches: 7. CDR3 bases: TGTGCCAGCTCACCCGGGACTAGCGGGGGGCCCCCCGATACGCAGTATTTT. Amino acids: CASSPGTSGGPPDTQYF. Full variable domain (rest looked up from reference TRBV18 and TRBJ2-3): NAGVMQNPRHLVRRRGQEARLRCSPMKGHSHVYWYRQLPEEGLKFMVYLQKENIIDESGMPKERFSAEFPKEGPSILRIQQVVRGDSAAYFCASSPGTSGGPPDTQYFGPGTRLTVL.